Listed below are T cell receptor beta chains from one sample, sequenced in a study of blood T cell repertoires in COVID-19. Profiled with immunoSEQ multiplex PCR; TCRdb holds only in-frame clones, not every one. The data show approximately 230,000 clones, 84% seen once. The sequenced material came from peripheral blood. The source is a man aged 30 to 45 with active or convalescent COVID-19. Both conserved end residues are part of each CDR3. Fields, in order: D gene, V gene, J gene, clone size, CDR3 DNA, CDR3 protein. A D gene is named only where the DNA matches it firmly. Expanded clones are given a class, and other clones once, few, many or no size at all.

D: TRBD1
V: TRBV27
J: TRBJ1-4
size: once
DNA: TGTGCCAGCAGTTTACACCGGGACAGGGGAAATAATGAAAAACTGTTTTTT
CDR3: CASSLHRDRGNNEKLFF

D: NA
V: TRBV27
J: TRBJ1-5
size: NA
DNA: TGTGCCAGCAGTTTTCGGAGAAATCAGCCCCAGCATTTT
CDR3: CASSFRRNQPQHF

D: TRBD1
V: TRBV6-5
J: TRBJ2-5
size: NA
DNA: TGTGCCAGCACTCGGGACAGTCAAGAGACCCAGTACTTC
CDR3: CASTRDSQETQYF

D: TRBD1
V: TRBV30
J: TRBJ2-7
size: NA
DNA: TGTGCCTGGAGTGCCGGGACAGGGGATTACTTC
CDR3: CAWSAGTGDYF

D: TRBD2
V: TRBV5-4
J: TRBJ2-3
size: NA
DNA: TGTGCCAGCAGCTCCCCTAGCGGAGATACGCAGTATTTT
CDR3: CASSSPSGDTQYF

D: NA
V: TRBV6-2/TRBV6-3
J: TRBJ2-3
size: NA
DNA: TGTGCCAGCAGTTACCCCCCGGGAAGCACAGATACGCAGTATTTT
CDR3: CASSYPPGSTDTQYF

D: NA
V: TRBV6-2/TRBV6-3
J: TRBJ1-1
size: NA
DNA: TGTGCCAGCAGTTATGGCGGGGCTGAAGCTTTCTTT
CDR3: CASSYGGAEAFF

D: NA
V: TRBV19
J: TRBJ2-3
size: NA
DNA: TGTGCCAGTCGCTTGACTATCACAGATACGCAGTATTTT
CDR3: CASRLTITDTQYF

D: NA
V: TRBV6-1
J: TRBJ2-3
size: NA
DNA: TGTGCCAGCAGTGAAGCGGCAGCTAGGAGCACAGATACGCAGTATTTT
CDR3: CASSEAAARSTDTQYF

D: NA
V: TRBV7-8
J: TRBJ2-1
size: NA
DNA: TGTGCCAGCAGTGGTAGCTCCTACAATGAGCAGTTCTTC
CDR3: CASSGSSYNEQFF

D: TRBD1
V: TRBV6-2/TRBV6-3
J: TRBJ2-2
size: once
DNA: TGTGCCAGCAGTTACTCGTATCGAGACAGGGTGCAGAAGAAGAACACCGGGGAGCTGTTTTTT
CDR3: CASSYSYRDRVQKKNTGELFF

D: TRBD1
V: TRBV7-9
J: TRBJ1-4
size: NA
DNA: TGTGCCAGCAGCCCACCGGGACAGGGGCAGGGAAAACTGTTTTTT
CDR3: CASSPPGQGQGKLFF

D: NA
V: TRBV4-1
J: TRBJ2-7
size: NA
DNA: TGCGCCAGCAGCCGAACAGAATCCTACGAGCAGTACTTC
CDR3: CASSRTESYEQYF

D: NA
V: TRBV28
J: TRBJ2-7
size: NA
DNA: TGTGCCAGCAGTTTCCAGACCGCCGGGACCTACGAGCAGTACTTC
CDR3: CASSFQTAGTYEQYF

D: TRBD1
V: TRBV4-1
J: TRBJ2-7
size: NA
DNA: TGCGCCAGCAGCCCCGGACAGGGAAGCTCCTACGAGCAGTACTTC
CDR3: CASSPGQGSSYEQYF

D: NA
V: TRBV6-2/TRBV6-3
J: TRBJ1-5
size: NA
DNA: TGTGCCAGCAGTTTTTTGCGGGGGTCGGGCAATCAGCCCCAGCATTTT
CDR3: CASSFLRGSGNQPQHF

D: NA
V: TRBV7-3
J: TRBJ2-1
size: NA
DNA: TGTGCCAGCAGCCAGGAAATGGACAATGAGCAGTTCTTC
CDR3: CASSQEMDNEQFF

D: NA
V: TRBV5-1
J: TRBJ1-5
size: NA
DNA: TGCGCCAGCAGCTTCGCCGGAGGGAATCAGCCCCAGCATTTT
CDR3: CASSFAGGNQPQHF

D: NA
V: TRBV7-8
J: TRBJ1-4
size: NA
DNA: TGTGCCAGCAGCTTGTTTTTAGACGTGGACAGATTTGGGGGAAAACTGTTTTTT
CDR3: CASSLFLDVDRFGGKLFF

D: NA
V: TRBV19
J: TRBJ2-5
size: few
DNA: TGTGCCAGTAGGCGGGACTTACAAGAGACCCAGTACTTC
CDR3: CASRRDLQETQYF

D: NA
V: TRBV7-9
J: TRBJ1-5
size: NA
DNA: TGTGCCAGCAGCACTAGTGGCTTTCTAGAAAATCAGCCCCAGCATTTT
CDR3: CASSTSGFLENQPQHF

D: NA
V: TRBV3-1/TRBV3-2
J: TRBJ1-2
size: NA
DNA: TGTGCCAGCAGCCAAAGATCAGGGGCAAACTATGGCTACACCTTC
CDR3: CASSQRSGANYGYTF

D: NA
V: TRBV2
J: TRBJ1-5
size: NA
DNA: TGTGCCAGCAGGACCGGACTTAGCAATCAGCCCCAGCATTTT
CDR3: CASRTGLSNQPQHF

D: TRBD1
V: TRBV7-3
J: TRBJ2-1
size: NA
DNA: TGTGCCAGCAGCTTAGGGACAGGGGTTTCCAATGAGCAGTTCTTC
CDR3: CASSLGTGVSNEQFF

D: TRBD1
V: TRBV19
J: TRBJ1-1
size: NA
DNA: TGTGCCAGTAGTATAACAGGGACAGGAGGGAACACTGAAGCTTTCTTT
CDR3: CASSITGTGGNTEAFF

D: TRBD2
V: TRBV19
J: TRBJ2-1
size: NA
DNA: TGTGCCAGTAGGTTCGGGACTAGCTCCTACAATGAGCAGTTCTTC
CDR3: CASRFGTSSYNEQFF

D: NA
V: TRBV12-3/TRBV12-4
J: TRBJ1-5
size: NA
DNA: TGTGCCAGCAGCAAACAGTGGAATCAGCCCCAGCATTTT
CDR3: CASSKQWNQPQHF